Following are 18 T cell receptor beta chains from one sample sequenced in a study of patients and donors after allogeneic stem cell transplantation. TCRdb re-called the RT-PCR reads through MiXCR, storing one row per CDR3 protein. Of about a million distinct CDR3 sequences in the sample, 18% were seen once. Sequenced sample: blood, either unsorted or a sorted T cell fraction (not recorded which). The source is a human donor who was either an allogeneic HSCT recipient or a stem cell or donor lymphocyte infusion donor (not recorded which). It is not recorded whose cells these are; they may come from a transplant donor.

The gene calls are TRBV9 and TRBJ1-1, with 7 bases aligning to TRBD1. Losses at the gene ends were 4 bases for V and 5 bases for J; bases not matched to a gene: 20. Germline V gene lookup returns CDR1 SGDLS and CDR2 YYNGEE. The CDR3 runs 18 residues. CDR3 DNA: TGTGCCAGCAGCCCTCATCCGGGACAGAAGGGGCGAGTGACTGAAGCTTTCTTT. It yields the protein CASSPHPGQKGRVTEAFF.

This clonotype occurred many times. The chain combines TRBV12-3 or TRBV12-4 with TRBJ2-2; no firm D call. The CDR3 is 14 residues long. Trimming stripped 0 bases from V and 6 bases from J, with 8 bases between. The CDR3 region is CASSLALEPGELFF. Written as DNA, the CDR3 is TGTGCCAGCAGTTTAGCGCTGGAGCCCGGGGAGCTGTTTTTT.

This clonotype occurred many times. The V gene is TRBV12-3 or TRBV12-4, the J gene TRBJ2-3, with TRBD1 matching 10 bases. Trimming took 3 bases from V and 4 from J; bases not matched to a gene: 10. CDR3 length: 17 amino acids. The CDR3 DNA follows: TGTGCCAGCAGTTTTGTGGGCCGGGACAGGGGACCAGATACGCAGTATTTT. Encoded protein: CASSFVGRDRGPDTQYF.

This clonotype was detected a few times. The chain's CDR3 is CASRPPAGARPGNTIYF. Here the CDR3 DNA reads TGCGCCAGCAGGCCCCCGGCGGGGGCAAGGCCTGGAAACACCATATATTTT. The rearrangement links TRBV5-1 to TRBJ1-3, with TRBD1 as a possible D gene (6 bases). The CDR3 sequence is 17 residues long. Germline-derived CDR1 and CDR2 are SGHRS and YFSETQ. Trimming stripped 5 bases from V and 2 bases from J, with 20 bases between.

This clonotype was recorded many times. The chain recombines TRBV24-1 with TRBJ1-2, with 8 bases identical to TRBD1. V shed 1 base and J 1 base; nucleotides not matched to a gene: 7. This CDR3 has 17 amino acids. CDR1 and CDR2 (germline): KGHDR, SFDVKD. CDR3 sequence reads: CATSDFHGQGRNYGYTF. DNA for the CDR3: TGTGCCACCAGTGATTTTCACGGACAGGGCCGTAACTATGGCTACACCTTC.

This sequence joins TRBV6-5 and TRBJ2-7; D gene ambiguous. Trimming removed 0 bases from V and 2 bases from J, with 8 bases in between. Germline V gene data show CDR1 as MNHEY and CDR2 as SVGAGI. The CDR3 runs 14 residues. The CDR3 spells CASSYSRLAYEQYF. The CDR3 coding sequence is TGTGCCAGCAGTTACTCGAGGTTAGCCTACGAGCAGTACTTC.

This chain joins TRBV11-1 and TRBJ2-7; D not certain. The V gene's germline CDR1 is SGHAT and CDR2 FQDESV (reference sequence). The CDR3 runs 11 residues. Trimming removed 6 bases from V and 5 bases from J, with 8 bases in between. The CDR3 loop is CASSKVDEQYF. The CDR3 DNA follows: TGTGCCAGCAGTAAGGTTGACGAGCAGTACTTC. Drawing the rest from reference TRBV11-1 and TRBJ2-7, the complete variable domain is EAEVAQSPRYKITEKSQAVAFWCDPISGHATLYWYRQILGQGPELLVQFQDESVVDDSQLPKDRFSAERLKGVDSTLKIQPAELGDSAMYLCASSKVDEQYFGPGTRLTVT.

The CDR3 DNA follows: TGCAGCGTTGTGGGCGACAGGGCCCACGAGCAGTACTTC. Protein sequence: CSVVGDRAHEQYF. V and J are TRBV29-1 and TRBJ2-7; 7 bases are a match to TRBD1. V gave up 4 bases and J gave up 5 bases; unmatched junction bases: 8. The V gene's germline CDR1 is SQVTM and CDR2 ANQGSEA. The CDR3 totals 13 residues.

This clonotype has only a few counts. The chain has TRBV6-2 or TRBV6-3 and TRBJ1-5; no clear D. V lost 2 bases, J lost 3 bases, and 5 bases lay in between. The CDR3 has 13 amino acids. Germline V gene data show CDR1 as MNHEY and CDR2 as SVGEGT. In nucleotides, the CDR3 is TGTGCCAGCAGTTACCGGGACAATCAGCCCCAGCATTTT. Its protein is CASSYRDNQPQHF.

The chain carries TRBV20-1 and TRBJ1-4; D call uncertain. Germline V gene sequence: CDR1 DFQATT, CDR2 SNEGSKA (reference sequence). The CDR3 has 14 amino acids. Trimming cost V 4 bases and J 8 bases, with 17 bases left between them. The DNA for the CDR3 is TGCAGTGCTATAATGGGCCGCGGCGGGGAAAAACTGTTTTTT. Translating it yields CSAIMGRGGEKLFF.

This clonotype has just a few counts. CDR3 loop: CASSLGVTRSYNEQFF. CDR3 bases: TGTGCCAGCAGCTTAGGAGTGACTAGGTCCTACAATGAGCAGTTCTTC. This chain connects TRBV7-8 to TRBJ2-1; tentatively, D is TRBD2 (6 bases). V was clipped by 1 base and J by 1 base, with 11 bases between them. This CDR3 is 16 amino acids long. CDR1 SGHVS and CDR2 FQNEAQ come from the germline V gene.

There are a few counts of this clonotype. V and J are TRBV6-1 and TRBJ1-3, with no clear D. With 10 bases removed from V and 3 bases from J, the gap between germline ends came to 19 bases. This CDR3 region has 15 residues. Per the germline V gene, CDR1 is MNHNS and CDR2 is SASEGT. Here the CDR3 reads CAIQGGKGYGNTIYF. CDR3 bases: TGTGCCATCCAAGGCGGGAAGGGCTATGGAAACACCATATATTTT.

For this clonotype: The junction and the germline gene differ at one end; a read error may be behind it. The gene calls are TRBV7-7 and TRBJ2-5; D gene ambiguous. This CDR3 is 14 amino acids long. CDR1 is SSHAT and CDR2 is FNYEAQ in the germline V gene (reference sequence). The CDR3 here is CASSRTLYQETQYF. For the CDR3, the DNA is TGTGCTAGCAGCCGGACCCTGTACCAAGAGACCCAGTACTTC.

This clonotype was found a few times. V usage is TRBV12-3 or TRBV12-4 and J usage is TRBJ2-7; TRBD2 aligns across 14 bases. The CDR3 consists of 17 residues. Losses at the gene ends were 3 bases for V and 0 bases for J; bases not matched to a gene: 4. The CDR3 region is CASSLGLAGVASYEQYF. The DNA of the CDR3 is TGTGCCAGCAGTTTGGGACTAGCGGGAGTTGCCTCCTACGAGCAGTACTTC.

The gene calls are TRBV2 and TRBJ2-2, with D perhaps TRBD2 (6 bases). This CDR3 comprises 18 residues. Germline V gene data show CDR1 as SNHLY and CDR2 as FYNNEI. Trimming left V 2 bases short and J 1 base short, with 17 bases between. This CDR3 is CASSELGGQLMNTGELFF. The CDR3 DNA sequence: TGTGCCAGCAGTGAATTGGGGGGTCAGCTCATGAACACCGGGGAGCTGTTTTTT.

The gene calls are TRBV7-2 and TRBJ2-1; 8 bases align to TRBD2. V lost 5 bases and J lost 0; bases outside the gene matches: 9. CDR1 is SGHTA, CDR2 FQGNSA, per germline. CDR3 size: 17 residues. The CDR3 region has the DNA TGTGCCAGCAGCCACAACCTCGGGACTAGCTCCTACAATGAGCAGTTCTTC. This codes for CASSHNLGTSSYNEQFF.

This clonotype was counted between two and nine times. The CDR3 loop is CAISASGNTIYF. In DNA, the CDR3 is TGTGCCATCAGTGCCTCTGGAAACACCATATATTTT. This sequence joins TRBV10-3 and TRBJ1-3; no firm D call. There are 12 residues in the CDR3. The germline V gene encodes CDR1 ENHRY and CDR2 SYGVKD. The germline V and J ends were trimmed by 4 bases and 0 bases, with 1 base remaining between them.

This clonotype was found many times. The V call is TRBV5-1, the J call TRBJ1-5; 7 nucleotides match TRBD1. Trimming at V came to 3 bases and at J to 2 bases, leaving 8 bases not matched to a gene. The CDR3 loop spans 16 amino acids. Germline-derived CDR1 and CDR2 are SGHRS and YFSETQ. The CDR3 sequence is CASSSGQAWGNQPQHF. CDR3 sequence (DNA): TGCGCCAGCAGCTCCGGACAGGCATGGGGCAATCAGCCCCAGCATTTT.